These 23 T cell receptor beta chains were sequenced from one sample in a study of vaccination and CD4 T cells after COVID-19. Sample treatment: 10-day PBMC culture with coronavirus spike peptide pools or control peptides (ViraFEST assay). Their target antigens are unknown. Oncomine TCR Beta short-read sequencing was applied to DNA from cultured CD4+ T cells. TCRdb ran MiXCR on the PCR reads and lists one entry per CDR3 protein. The table lists about 8,400 distinct CDR3 sequences, roughly two thirds of them singletons. The material sequenced was CD4+ T cells from blood, cultured in vitro. The receptors were gathered from a human donor who had recovered from COVID-19.

This clonotype showed up just a few times. V gene TRBV7-9 combines with J gene TRBJ2-3, with 10 bases matching TRBD1. Germline lookup yields CDR1 SEHNR and CDR2 FQNEAQ (reference sequence). There are 17 residues in the CDR3. J gave up 1 base and V 2 bases, and 6 bases lay outside the gene matches. Here the CDR3 DNA reads TGTGCCAGCAGCTTAAAAAGTGGGACAGGGGGCACAGATACGCAGTATTTT. It is translated as CASSLKSGTGGTDTQYF.

V usage is TRBV24-1 and J usage is TRBJ2-5; TRBD2 aligns across 16 bases. The germline V gene has CDR1 KGHDR and CDR2 SFDVKD. The CDR3 has 21 amino acids. Losses at the gene ends were 0 bases for V and 0 bases for J; bases not matched to a gene: 9. The CDR3 loop reads CATSDLLGTSGGVLYQETQYF. The CDR3 DNA sequence: TGTGCCACCAGTGATTTGTTGGGGACTAGCGGGGGGGTTCTGTACCAAGAGACCCAGTACTTC.

The V gene is TRBV2, the J gene TRBJ1-1, with a weak D call TRBD1 (6 bases). CDR1 is SNHLY and CDR2 is FYNNEI in the germline V gene. The CDR3 is made up of 15 amino acids. V shed 10 bases and J shed 4 bases, with 22 bases lying between them. CDR3 nucleotides: TGTGCCACCCTTCCGGGGGGGGCCGGGGGCACTGAAGCTTTCTTT. Translated: CATLPGGAGGTEAFF.

The gene calls are TRBV19 and TRBJ1-5; 11 nucleotides match TRBD1. Germline lookup yields CDR1 LNHDA and CDR2 SQIVND (reference sequence). V trimming: 7 bases; J trimming: 5 bases; junction bases outside the gene matches: 10. This CDR3 has 16 amino acids. The CDR3 loop reads CASTPVGTGGDQPQHF. In DNA, the CDR3 is TGTGCCAGTACCCCAGTCGGGACAGGGGGGGATCAGCCCCAGCATTTT.

The genes are TRBV18 and TRBJ2-5; D uncertain. Germline CDR1 is KGHSH and CDR2 is LQKENI. Trimming removed 9 bases at V and 0 bases at J, with 5 bases between. CDR3 length: 11 amino acids. The DNA for the CDR3 is TGTGCCAGTCGGTACCAAGAGACCCAGTACTTC. Translated, it gives CASRYQETQYF.

J is TRBJ2-1 and V is TRBV7-2, with D tentatively TRBD1 (6 bases). This CDR3 contains 16 residues. The germline V gene encodes CDR1 SGHTA and CDR2 FQGNSA. The V gene lost 1 base and the J gene lost 3 bases, with 13 bases spanning the gap. The CDR3 DNA is TGTGCCAGCAGCTTAGATGGGGGCGGCCTCTACAATGAGCAGTTCTTC. It translates to CASSLDGGGLYNEQFF.

V gene TRBV15 combines with J gene TRBJ1-5; D might be TRBD1 (5 bases). Per the germline V gene, CDR1 is LNHNV and CDR2 is YYDKDF (reference sequence). The V and J ends lost 0 bases and 1 base respectively, with 16 bases between them. The CDR3 loop spans 18 amino acids. The CDR3 sequence: CATSRDRRGPGSNQPQHF. CDR3 nucleotides: TGTGCCACCAGCAGAGATCGGAGGGGTCCAGGGAGCAATCAGCCCCAGCATTTT.

This clonotype has only one observation. The chain couples TRBV11-2 to TRBJ2-7; possibly TRBD1 or TRBD2 for D (5 bases each). The V and J ends lost 4 bases and 2 bases respectively, with 12 bases between them. CDR1 SGHAT and CDR2 FQNNGV come from the germline V gene. This CDR3 region has 14 residues. In nucleotides, the CDR3 is TGTGCCAGCAGCTGGTCGAGGGGTGCCTACGAGCAGTACTTC. It is translated as CASSWSRGAYEQYF.

The CDR3 loop reads CASSYRGQGNTEAFF. In DNA form, the CDR3 reads TGTGCCAGCAGTTACCGGGGACAGGGGAACACTGAAGCTTTCTTT. The V gene is TRBV6-5, the J gene TRBJ1-1; TRBD1 agrees at 9 bases. The V and J ends lost 2 bases and 1 base, in that order; junction bases with no gene match: 2. This CDR3 is 15 amino acids long. Per germline, CDR1 MNHEY and CDR2 SVGAGI.

As for this clonotype: The conserved closing phenylalanine or tryptophan is absent in this CDR3, likely reflecting a read error. The J gene is TRBJ2-2, the V gene TRBV19; D possibly corresponds to TRBD1 (5 bases). Germline V gene lookup returns CDR1 LNHDA and CDR2 SQIVND (reference sequence). V dropped 1 base and J dropped 2 bases, with 8 bases sitting between them. The length of the CDR3 is 15 residues. CDR3 loop: CASSIGGTNTGELFL. The CDR3 nucleotides read TGTGCCAGTAGTATAGGGGGCACCAACACCGGGGAGCTGTTTCTT.

The CDR3 region has the DNA TGCAGCCCCAGCGGTGGGACTAGCGGGAGCCCAGATACGCAGTATTTT. Translated: CSPSGGTSGSPDTQYF. The gene calls are TRBV20-1 and TRBJ2-3; 14 bases agree with TRBD2. Germline lookup yields CDR1 DFQATT and CDR2 SNEGSKA (reference sequence). The CDR3 covers 16 residues.

CDR3 in DNA: TGTGCCAGTAGGGCTCAGGGGTGGGGGCAGCCCCAGCATTTT. Translation gives CASRAQGWGQPQHF. The rearrangement uses TRBV19 and TRBJ1-5; D perhaps matches TRBD1 (6 bases). There are 14 residues in the CDR3. V was clipped by 6 bases and J by 7 bases, with 16 bases between them. In germline, CDR1 is LNHDA, CDR2 SQIVND (reference sequence).

The CDR3, as DNA: TGTGCCAGCAGTTTAGCCCTAAACTTCCAGCCCCAGCATTTT. Encoded protein: CASSLALNFQPQHF. The J gene is TRBJ1-5, the V gene TRBV28; D remains ambiguous. There are 14 residues in the CDR3. V lost 2 bases and J 7 bases, leaving 12 bases between the germline ends. Germline-derived CDR1 and CDR2 are MDHEN and SYDVKM.

V usage is TRBV19 and J usage is TRBJ1-6; D is ambiguous. CDR3 length: 13 amino acids. The V and J ends lost 7 bases and 8 bases respectively, with 12 bases between them. Per germline, CDR1 LNHDA and CDR2 SQIVND (reference sequence). This CDR3 reads CASTPWPDSPLHF. The CDR3 bases are TGTGCCAGTACTCCATGGCCAGATTCACCCCTCCACTTT.

The chain recombines TRBV19 with TRBJ1-2; D possibly corresponds to TRBD1 (5 bases). Trimming removed 3 bases from V and 3 bases from J, with 11 bases in between. The germline gives CDR1 LNHDA, CDR2 SQIVND (reference sequence). The CDR3 consists of 14 residues. Written as DNA, the CDR3 is TGTGCCAGTAGTATCCGGCAGGGTGACTATGGCTACACCTTC. It codes for CASSIRQGDYGYTF.

The chain recombines TRBV6-4 with TRBJ2-5, with 7 bases that match TRBD2. From germline, CDR1 is MRHNA and CDR2 SNTAGT. The CDR3 runs 15 residues. V lost 4 bases to trimming and J lost 1 base; unmatched junction nucleotides: 6. The CDR3 DNA follows: TGTGCCAGCAGTGCGCGGGGAGGGATCCAAGAGACCCAGTACTTC. Protein product: CASSARGGIQETQYF.

This clonotype was detected a few times. This chain joins TRBV6-1 and TRBJ1-5, with D possibly being TRBD1 (5 bases). V lost 6 bases, J lost 7 bases, and 19 bases lay in between. CDR3 length: 15 residues. Germline V CDR1 and CDR2: MNHNS, SASEGT. The CDR3 nucleotides are TGTGCCAGCAGACCGGGACTCAACTATGGGCAGCCCCAGCATTTT. It translates to CASRPGLNYGQPQHF.

The chain joins TRBV9 to TRBJ2-5; 7 bases map to TRBD2. Unmatched junction bases numbered 5, after V lost 0 bases and J lost 3 bases. The CDR3 runs 15 residues. Germline V lookup: CDR1 SGDLS, CDR2 YYNGEE. CDR3 DNA: TGTGCCAGCAGCGTAGCTGGGCTAGCGGAAGAGACCCAGTACTTC. Encoded protein: CASSVAGLAEETQYF.

This clonotype has just a few counts. V gene TRBV28 combines with J gene TRBJ2-3; TRBD2 is a possible D gene (5 bases). Germline loops: CDR1 MDHEN, CDR2 SYDVKM. V was cut by 5 bases and J by 1 base, with 7 bases left in between. The CDR3 sequence is 13 residues long. The CDR3 loop reads CASSGGRTDTQYF. CDR3 DNA sequence: TGTGCCAGCAGTGGAGGCCGCACAGATACGCAGTATTTT.

The chain uses TRBV20-1 and TRBJ2-2, with a weak D call TRBD2 (5 bases). The germline CDR1 and CDR2 sequences are DFQATT and SNEGSKA (reference sequence). The CDR3 has 19 residues. Trimming removed 0 bases from V and 6 bases from J, with 26 bases in between. The DNA of the CDR3 is TGCAGTGCTAGAGAACTTGGGAGACTCAGTTCCCCTGGGGCCGGGGAGCTGTTTTTT. Encoded protein: CSARELGRLSSPGAGELFF.

V and J are TRBV11-2 and TRBJ2-5; a weak D match, TRBD2 (5 bases). The CDR3 totals 15 residues. The V end lost 1 base, the J end lost 5 bases, and 14 bases lay between the germline ends. Germline assignment: CDR1 SGHAT and CDR2 FQNNGV. This CDR3 is CASSLVGDSGETQYF. The CDR3 coding sequence is TGTGCCAGCAGCTTAGTTGGGGATTCGGGGGAGACCCAGTACTTC.

This chain's CDR3 is CASSPRTGIVTDTQYF. The CDR3, as DNA: TGTGCCAGCAGCCCCCGGACAGGGATAGTGACAGATACGCAGTATTTT. The V and J genes are TRBV7-2 and TRBJ2-3; 8 bases are a match to TRBD1. Trimming took 5 bases from V and 3 from J; bases not matched to a gene: 10. The length of the CDR3 is 16 residues. CDR1 is SGHTA and CDR2 is FQGNSA in the germline V gene.

The chain couples TRBV6-1 to TRBJ1-3, with D possibly being TRBD1 (5 bases). This CDR3 contains 14 residues. Trimming left V 0 bases short and J 3 bases short, with 6 bases between. Looked up from germline, CDR1 is MNHNS and CDR2 is SASEGT. CDR3 sequence (DNA): TGTGCCAGCAGTGAAGCGGGGCTTGGAAACACCATATATTTT. Encoded protein: CASSEAGLGNTIYF.